The entry that follows covers one TCR beta chain sequence. Sorted-subset replicate PCRs used roughly 220 ng DNA, 30,000 or so T cell genomes. Method: immunoSEQ multiplex PCR; TCRdb's copy keeps in-frame clones and lacks some. The data contain about 680,000 clones, roughly 70% of them seen just once; the ten biggest clones take up under 2%. The sample belongs to a study of shared clonotypes between healthy human individuals. Study details: Each donor's CD4 naive and CD4 memory cells filled three plates apiece, CD8 naive two, and CD8 memory one.

The CDR3 has 14 residues. Losses at the gene ends were 2 bases for V and 13 bases for J; bases not matched to a gene: 9. Germline assignment: CDR1 SNHLY and CDR2 FYNNEI. Sequencing was performed on memory CD4+ T cells sorted from blood. Stated subset: CD45RA-negative fraction. The J gene is TRBJ2-2, the V gene TRBV2, with 8 nucleotides matching TRBD2. This sequence was found in a woman aged 30 to 39 in good health. In DNA, the CDR3 is TGTGCCAGCAGTGAACATTCGGGACTAGGTCGGCTGTTTTTT. Encoded protein: CASSEHSGLGRLFF.